The 21 T cell receptor beta chains in this list originate from one sample, sequenced in a study of cytomegalovirus exposure and HLA in healthy donors. The PCR was carried out with 60 Vbeta primers and 13 Jbeta primers. The repertoire was sequenced with immunoSEQ multiplex PCR; TCRdb's copy has only in-frame clones and lacks some. The table includes approximately 120,000 clones, about 81% detected once. Sequences were obtained from PBMCs. These receptors were collected from a woman in her thirties in good health and CMV-seronegative.

The chain carries TRBV30 and TRBJ1-2; D unresolved. The length of the CDR3 is 14 residues. Trimming took 4 bases from V and 6 from J, leaving 18 bases between them. CDR1 is GTSNPN, CDR2 SVGIG, per germline (reference sequence). The DNA of the CDR3 is TGTGCCTGGATGCGTGCCGGTGCTTATGATGGCTACACCTTC. This sequence encodes CAWMRAGAYDGYTF.

This clone was counted a single time. This chain links TRBV7-2 with TRBJ2-7; 8 bases map to TRBD2. The CDR3 runs 16 residues. CDR1 and CDR2 from the germline V gene are SGHTA and FQGNSA. V shed 5 bases, J shed 4 bases, and the junction held 13 bases outside the gene matches. For the CDR3, the DNA is TGTGCCAGCAGCCTCCGTCATCCAGCGGGGGAGTACGAGCAGTACTTC. Translating gives CASSLRHPAGEYEQYF. The full variable domain, in which reference TRBV7-2 and TRBJ2-7 provide the parts outside the CDR3, is GAGVSQSPSNKVTEKGKDVELRCDPISGHTALYWYRQSLGQGLEFLIYFQGNSAPDKSGLPSDRFSAERTGGSVSTLTIQRTQQEDSAVYLCASSLRHPAGEYEQYFGPGTRLTVT.

The J gene is TRBJ2-3, the V gene TRBV19; the D is unclear. Germline CDR1 and CDR2: LNHDA and SQIVND (reference sequence). The CDR3 is 14 residues long. V dropped 1 base and J dropped 4 bases, with 9 bases sitting between them. As DNA, the CDR3 is TGTGCCAGTAGTATAGGGCGGTTCTCAGATACGCAGTATTTT. Its translation: CASSIGRFSDTQYF.

The chain has TRBV28 and TRBJ1-1, with D possibly TRBD1 on 6 matching bases. The V end was cut by 1 base, the J end by 2 bases, with 17 bases between. The CDR3 is 17 amino acids. Germline CDR1 and CDR2: MDHEN and SYDVKM. The CDR3 here is CASSLFLGQRINTEAFF. The CDR3 DNA is TGTGCCAGCAGTTTATTTTTAGGACAGCGAATTAACACTGAAGCTTTCTTT.

This chain connects TRBV6-4 to TRBJ2-3, with 8 bases lining up with TRBD2. Germline V gene lookup returns CDR1 MRHNA and CDR2 SNTAGT. J was trimmed by 4 bases and V by 7 bases; bases with no gene match: 10. CDR3 length equals 15 residues. The CDR3 DNA sequence: TGTGCCAGCATTGATAGCGGGATTATGGCAGATACGCAGTATTTT. This sequence encodes CASIDSGIMADTQYF.

This clone occurred a few times. V usage is TRBV7-2 and J usage is TRBJ1-2, with 8 bases fitting TRBD1. The germline V gene encodes CDR1 SGHTA and CDR2 FQGNSA. The CDR3 totals 15 residues. V shed 4 bases, J shed 4 bases, and the junction held 8 bases outside the gene matches. CDR3 DNA sequence: TGTGCCAGCAGCTCCGGACAGGGAAGGAGCTATGGCTACACCTTC. This encodes CASSSGQGRSYGYTF.

This clone has only a few counts. The chain couples TRBV5-1 to TRBJ2-2, with 9 bases identical to TRBD1. Germline-derived CDR1 and CDR2 are SGHRS and YFSETQ. Germline trimming cut 0 bases from V and 5 bases from J; bases unmatched to any gene: 8. CDR3 size: 17 residues. The CDR3 sequence is CASSLGPGQGTTGELFF. CDR3 nucleotides: TGCGCCAGCAGCTTGGGACCCGGACAGGGGACGACCGGGGAGCTGTTTTTT.

This clone occurred a few times. In nucleotides, the CDR3 is TGCGCCAGCAGCTTGGGGGCAGGGTTCTACGAGCAGTACTTC. It is translated as CASSLGAGFYEQYF. The V call is TRBV5-1, the J call TRBJ2-7; the D gene is possibly TRBD1 (5 bases). The CDR3 has 14 amino acids. Germline V lookup: CDR1 SGHRS, CDR2 YFSETQ. Trimming took off 0 bases at V and 3 bases at J, with 10 bases between the two ends.

The gene calls are TRBV4-1 and TRBJ2-1, with 9 nucleotides matching TRBD2. The trim removed 3 bases at V and 2 bases at J, leaving 5 bases unmatched. The length of the CDR3 is 16 residues. Germline V gives CDR1 MGHRA, CDR2 YSYEKL. The CDR3 region has the DNA TGCGCCAGCAGCCATATTAGCGGGAGACCCTACAATGAGCAGTTCTTC. Its protein product is CASSHISGRPYNEQFF.

CDR3 amino acids: CASSATSGAYNEQFF. As DNA, the CDR3 is TGTGCCAGCAGCGCTACTAGCGGGGCCTACAATGAGCAGTTCTTC. The V call is TRBV9, the J call TRBJ2-1, with 10 bases lining up with TRBD2. Germline V gene sequence: CDR1 SGDLS, CDR2 YYNGEE. V gave up 3 bases and J gave up 2 bases; unmatched junction bases: 2. The CDR3 extends over 15 amino acids.

This chain uses TRBV30 with TRBJ2-2; 8 positions match TRBD1. The length of the CDR3 is 15 residues. The V and J ends lost 3 bases and 5 bases, in that order; junction bases with no gene match: 8. Germline CDR1 is GTSNPN and CDR2 is SVGIG (reference sequence). CDR3 in DNA: TGTGCCTGGAGACCTCGACAGGGGTCGACCGGGGAGCTGTTTTTT. This gives the protein CAWRPRQGSTGELFF.

With respect to this clone: One end of the junction is discordant with germline, which a read error may explain. The V call is TRBV7-9, the J call TRBJ1-6, with a possible D match to TRBD1 (5 bases). Germline CDR1 is SEHNR and CDR2 is FQNEAQ (reference sequence). This CDR3 has 15 amino acids. DNA for the CDR3: TGTTCCAGCAGCTTAGTAGGCCAGGGTAATTCACCCCTCCACTTT. As protein: CSSSLVGQGNSPLHF.

This chain links TRBV2 with TRBJ1-4; TRBD1 might be the D (5 bases). V was cut by 1 base and J by 8 bases, with 14 bases left in between. Germline V gene sequence: CDR1 SNHLY, CDR2 FYNNEI. The CDR3 covers 15 residues. This chain's CDR3 is CASSEGGGAAEKLFF. CDR3 in DNA: TGTGCCAGCAGTGAAGGGGGTGGGGCAGCGGAAAAACTGTTTTTT.

This chain links TRBV7-2 with TRBJ2-2; 7 nucleotides agree with TRBD1. This CDR3 is 17 amino acids long. CDR1 SGHTA and CDR2 FQGNSA come from the germline V gene. J lost 5 bases, V lost 2 bases, and 11 bases had no gene match. The CDR3 coding sequence is TGTGCCAGCAGCTTAATTCTCGAGGGGGCGCGAACCGGGGAGCTGTTTTTT. This codes for CASSLILEGARTGELFF.

In its sample, this clone was seen once. The chain recombines TRBV5-1 with TRBJ1-4, with 8 bases fitting TRBD1. The CDR3 covers 15 residues. V shed 4 bases and J 4 bases; nucleotides not matched to a gene: 6. The germline CDR1 and CDR2 sequences are SGHRS and YFSETQ. The CDR3 loop reads CASSPRQGSNEKLFF. CDR3 bases: TGCGCCAGCAGCCCCCGACAGGGGAGTAATGAAAAACTGTTTTTT.

This clone has more than one count but fewer than ten. The rearrangement uses TRBV4-3 and TRBJ2-3; 10 bases match TRBD2. V dropped 1 base and J dropped 4; count of bases not matched to a gene: 5. CDR1 is LGHNA and CDR2 is YSLEER in the germline V gene. The CDR3 sequence is 16 residues long. Written as DNA, the CDR3 is TGCGCCAGCAGCCAAGGGGCTAGCGGGAGCGCAGATACGCAGTATTTT. Translated, it gives CASSQGASGSADTQYF.

The chain recombines TRBV19 with TRBJ2-7; 10 nucleotides match TRBD1. Germline V CDR1 and CDR2: LNHDA, SQIVND (reference sequence). The V gene end was trimmed by 6 bases and the J gene end by 3 bases; junction bases not matched to a gene: 8. The CDR3 has 15 amino acids. Here the CDR3 reads CASRPSGQGYYEQYF. In DNA, the CDR3 is TGTGCCAGTAGACCATCGGGACAGGGGTACTACGAGCAGTACTTC.

The chain uses TRBV19 and TRBJ2-7; 10 bases align to TRBD1. The germline gives CDR1 LNHDA, CDR2 SQIVND (reference sequence). The CDR3 extends over 14 amino acids. Unmatched junction bases numbered 6, after V lost 8 bases and J lost 2 bases. The chain's CDR3 is CASDPGQGTYEQYF. CDR3 DNA sequence: TGTGCCAGTGACCCGGGACAGGGGACCTACGAGCAGTACTTC. Complete variable domain (other parts from reference TRBV19 and TRBJ2-7): DGGITQSPKYLFRKEGQNVTLSCEQNLNHDAMYWYRQDPGQGLRLIYYSQIVNDFQKGDIAEGYSVSREKKESFPLTVTSAQKNPTAFYLCASDPGQGTYEQYFGPGTRLTVT.

This rearrangement joins TRBV6-6 to TRBJ1-4; D is unresolved. Trimming took 2 bases from V and 5 from J, leaving 9 bases between them. Germline assignment: CDR1 MNHNY and CDR2 SVGAGI (reference sequence). This CDR3 has 14 residues. CDR3 sequence: CASSYGRGNEKLFF. CDR3 DNA: TGTGCCAGCAGTTACGGGCGAGGGAATGAAAAACTGTTTTTT.

The chain employs TRBV25-1 and TRBJ1-2, with TRBD1 matching 12 bases. The V gene's germline CDR1 is MGHDK and CDR2 SYGVNS. J lost 8 bases, V lost 7 bases, and 8 bases had no gene match. The CDR3 has 14 residues. The CDR3 nucleotides are TGTGCCAGCAACCTCCGGGACAGGGGGCTGGGCTACACCTTC. This codes for CASNLRDRGLGYTF.

For the CDR3, the DNA is TGTGCCAGCAGTGTCCTAGTTGTATATGGCTACACCTTC. It specifies CASSVLVVYGYTF. The chain uses TRBV2 and TRBJ1-2; D call uncertain. This CDR3 contains 13 residues. Germline lookup yields CDR1 SNHLY and CDR2 FYNNEI. The germline V and J ends were trimmed by 4 bases and 5 bases, with 11 bases remaining between them.